Detailed here is one T cell receptor beta chain. This clonotype was counted between two and nine times. Its antigen is still unknown. No much larger clonotype is one base removed from it; base qualities were not supplied. The data stem from a study of T cell repertoires in cytomegalovirus infection (dated by TCRdb to 2018 to 2020). For context, the study as a whole: Donor HLA type was relevant to the analysis, because carriage of CMV infection together with the matching HLA type was indicated by public TCR beta signatures. The paper's findings and limits, for the study overall: In the ex vivo response, HLA-C-restricted CMV-specific TCR beta clonotypes were dominant, and in two of eight donors the single most frequent clonotype came from this HLA-C-restricted group. In both this cohort and an independent cohort of some 370 donors, the cumulative frequency of public TCR beta family members distinguished carriers of CMV infection plus the relevant HLA type.

Sequenced using an Illumina HiSeq 1500. TCRdb reanalyzed the raw reads on its own, using fastp at Q25 for trimming and MiXCR for clone calling, and kept in-frame beta chains. Here each entry gathers all rows of one CDR3 protein and keeps the most common genes and DNA. The sample table shows some 170,000 distinct CDR3 sequences, and approximately 18% are seen once. The ten largest clones add up to under 30% of the sample. The CDR3 sequence holds 18 residues, the cysteine and phenylalanine included. Just CDR3 DNA is preserved here, 54 bases in frame from base 1. Trimming leaves V shorter by 1 base and J shorter by 5 bases, with the junction holding 11 bases beyond the gene matches. CDR1 and CDR2 were assigned from the germline V gene as SGHTA and FQGNSA.

Recombination joined TRBV7-2 with TRBJ1-1, and 12 junctional nucleotides match TRBD1. Sequences were obtained from CD8+ T cells from PBMCs. This clonotype originated in a human donor in good health (CMV status not recorded). Some clones in this sample may be carry-over from other donors' samples. The nucleotide sequence reads as follows: TGTGCCAGCAGCTTAGGATACCGGGACAGGGGGCGGGGGACTGAAGCTTTCTTT. Its coded protein is CASSLGYRDRGRGTEAFF. Extended through the reference TRBV7-2 and TRBJ1-1 proteins, this CDR3 yields the full variable domain: GAGVSQSPSNKVTEKGKDVELRCDPISGHTALYWYRQSLGQGLEFLIYFQGNSAPDKSGLPSDRFSAERTGGSVSTLTIQRTQQEDSAVYLCASSLGYRDRGRGTEAFFGQGTRLTVV.